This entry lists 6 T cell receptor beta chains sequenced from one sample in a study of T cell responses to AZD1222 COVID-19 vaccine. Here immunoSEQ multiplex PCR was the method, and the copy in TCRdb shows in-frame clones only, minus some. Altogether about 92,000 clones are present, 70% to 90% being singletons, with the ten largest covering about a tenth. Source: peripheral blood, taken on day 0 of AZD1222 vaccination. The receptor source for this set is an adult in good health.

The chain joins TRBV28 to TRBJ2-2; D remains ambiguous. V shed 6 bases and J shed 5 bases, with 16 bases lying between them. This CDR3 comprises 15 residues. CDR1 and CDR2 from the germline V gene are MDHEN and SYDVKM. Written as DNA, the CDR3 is TGTGCCAGCAGCCGCCCTCTGTCTGGTACCGGGGAGCTGTTTTTT. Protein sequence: CASSRPLSGTGELFF. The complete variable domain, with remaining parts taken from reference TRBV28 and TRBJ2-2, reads DVKVTQSSRYLVKRTGEKVFLECVQDMDHENMFWYRQDPGLGLRLIYFSYDVKMKEKGDIPEGYSVSREKKERFSLILESASTNQTSMYLCASSRPLSGTGELFFGEGSRLTVL.

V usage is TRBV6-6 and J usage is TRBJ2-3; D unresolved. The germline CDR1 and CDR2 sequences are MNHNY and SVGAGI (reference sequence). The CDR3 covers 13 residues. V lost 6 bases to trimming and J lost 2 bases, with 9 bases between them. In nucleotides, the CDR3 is TGTGCCAGCAGCCCAGGTGACACAGATACGCAGTATTTT. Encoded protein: CASSPGDTDTQYF.

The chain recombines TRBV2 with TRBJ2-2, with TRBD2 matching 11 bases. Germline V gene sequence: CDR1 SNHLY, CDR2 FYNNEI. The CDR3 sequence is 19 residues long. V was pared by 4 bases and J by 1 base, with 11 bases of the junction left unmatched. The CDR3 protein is CASSAVSLAGALNTGELFF. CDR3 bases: TGTGCCAGCAGTGCAGTCTCACTAGCGGGAGCCCTGAACACCGGGGAGCTGTTTTTT.

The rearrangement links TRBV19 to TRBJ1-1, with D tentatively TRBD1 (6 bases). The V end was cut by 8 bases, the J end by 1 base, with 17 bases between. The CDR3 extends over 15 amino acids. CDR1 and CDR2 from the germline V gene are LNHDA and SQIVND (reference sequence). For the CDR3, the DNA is TGTGCCAGTGTCCCAAGACAGGCAACGAACACTGAAGCTTTCTTT. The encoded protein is CASVPRQATNTEAFF.

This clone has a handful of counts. The CDR3 DNA is TGTGCCAGTAGTGTATGGGATGAGCAGTTCTTC. It specifies CASSVWDEQFF. The chain employs TRBV19 and TRBJ2-1; no reliable D call. Germline assignment: CDR1 LNHDA and CDR2 SQIVND (reference sequence). The germline V and J ends were trimmed by 5 bases and 8 bases, with 7 bases remaining between them. The CDR3 consists of 11 residues.

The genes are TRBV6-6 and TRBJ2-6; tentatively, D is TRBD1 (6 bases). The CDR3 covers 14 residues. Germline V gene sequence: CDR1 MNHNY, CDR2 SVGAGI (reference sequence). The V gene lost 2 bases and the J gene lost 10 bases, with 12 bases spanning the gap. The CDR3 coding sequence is TGTGCCAGCAGTTACGAAGTACAGGGTAACGTCCTGACTTTC. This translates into CASSYEVQGNVLTF.